This T cell receptor beta chain appears in the sequencing data of a study of human T cells and chemical hapten exposure. V was cut by 6 bases and J by 8 bases, with 23 bases left in between. The CDR3 is made up of 16 amino acids. Germline V gene lookup returns CDR1 MDHEN and CDR2 SYDVKM. The table lists this clonotype with many counts. Time point in this sample: patch test 1, 2 weeks after DPC sensitization. Stated treatment: therapeutic diphenylcyclopropenone sensitization with weekly scalp DPC. TCRdb independently ran MiXCR on the RACE reads; one entry per CDR3 protein. The table records approximately 110,000 distinct CDR3 sequences, more than 9.5% of them present only once.

V gene TRBV28 combines with J gene TRBJ2-1, with D tentatively TRBD2 (6 bases). Sequenced here: whole blood, sampled in connection with sensitization to the hapten diphenylcyclopropenone (DPC). This sequence originates from a woman aged 40 to 50 with alopecia areata. Some clones in this sample may be carry-over from other donors' samples. The CDR3 DNA follows: TGTGCCAGCAGGGTTCAGGGTGTCGGGGGTCGCCATGAGCAGTTCTTC. Protein product: CASRVQGVGGRHEQFF.